The source of this TCR beta chain is a study of OX40 agonist ivuxolimab in advanced cancers. On the study more broadly: The dose-escalation group included hepatocellular carcinoma, melanoma, renal cell carcinoma and head and neck cancer. From roughly 20 to 85 years was the age range, with a mean of roughly 64 years, and approximately 84% were male. Past anti-PD-1, anti-PD-L1 or anti-CTLA-4 therapy was accepted, and 30% to 50% had received some.

Sampling times: baseline, cycle 4 day 1, cycle 7 day 1. This clone occurred once. Clones were read by immunoSEQ multiplex PCR, and TCRdb kept only the in-frame ones, dropping some. The sample includes tens of thousands of clones, over 80% of them seen just once. Trimming stripped 4 bases from V and 3 bases from J, with 16 bases between. Germline CDR1 SQVTM, CDR2 ANQGSEA. CDR3 size: 14 residues. The specimen was CD4+ or CD8+ T cells sorted from blood, collected in a trial of the OX40 agonist ivuxolimab. The receptor comes from an adult with an advanced solid tumor such as melanoma, head and neck, liver or kidney cancer. The V and J genes are TRBV29-1 and TRBJ2-7; D might be TRBD2 (6 bases). CDR3 in DNA: TGCAGCGTTGGGGTTCAGAAGGGACTCTACGAGCAGTACTTC. Translated, it gives CSVGVQKGLYEQYF.